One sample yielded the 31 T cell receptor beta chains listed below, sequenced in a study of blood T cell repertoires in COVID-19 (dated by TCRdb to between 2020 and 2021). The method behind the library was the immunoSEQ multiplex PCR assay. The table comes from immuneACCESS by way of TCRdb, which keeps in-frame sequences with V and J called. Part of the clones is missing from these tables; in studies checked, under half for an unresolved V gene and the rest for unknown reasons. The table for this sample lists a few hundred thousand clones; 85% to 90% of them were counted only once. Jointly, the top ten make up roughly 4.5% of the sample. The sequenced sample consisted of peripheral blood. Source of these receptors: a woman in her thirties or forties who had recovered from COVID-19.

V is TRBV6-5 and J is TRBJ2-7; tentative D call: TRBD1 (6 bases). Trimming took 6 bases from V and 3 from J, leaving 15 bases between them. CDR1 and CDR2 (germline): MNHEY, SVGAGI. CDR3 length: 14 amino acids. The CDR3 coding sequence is TGTGCCAGCAGCCCCGGGACAACCGGCTACGAGCAGTACTTC. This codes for CASSPGTTGYEQYF.

CDR3 in amino acids: CASSGPLGQFIVKNIQYF. CDR3 nucleotide sequence: TGTGCCAGCAGCGGGCCATTGGGACAGTTCATTGTTAAAAACATTCAGTACTTC. The genes are TRBV7-9 and TRBJ2-4; 7 bases align to TRBD1. Unmatched junction bases numbered 17, after V lost 5 bases and J lost 4 bases. The CDR3 contains 18 residues. Germline CDR1 is SEHNR and CDR2 is FQNEAQ (reference sequence).

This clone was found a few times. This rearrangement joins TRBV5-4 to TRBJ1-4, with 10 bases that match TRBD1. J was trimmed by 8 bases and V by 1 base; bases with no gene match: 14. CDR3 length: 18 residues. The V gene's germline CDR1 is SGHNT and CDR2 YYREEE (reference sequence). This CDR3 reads CASSLTPGQGISGEKLFF. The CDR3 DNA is TGTGCCAGCAGCTTGACCCCGGGACAGGGGATAAGCGGAGAAAAACTGTTTTTT.

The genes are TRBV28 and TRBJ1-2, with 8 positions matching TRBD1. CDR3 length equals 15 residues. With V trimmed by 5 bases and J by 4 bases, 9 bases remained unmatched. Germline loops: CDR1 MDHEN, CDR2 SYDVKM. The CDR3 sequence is CASSRLTGVGYGYTF. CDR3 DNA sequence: TGTGCCAGCAGTCGATTGACAGGGGTGGGCTATGGCTACACCTTC.

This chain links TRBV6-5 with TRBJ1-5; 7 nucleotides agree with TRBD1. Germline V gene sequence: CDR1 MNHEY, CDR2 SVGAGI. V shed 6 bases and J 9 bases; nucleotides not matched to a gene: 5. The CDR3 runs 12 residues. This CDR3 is CASRAAGGPQHF. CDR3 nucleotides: TGTGCCAGCAGGGCAGCAGGGGGGCCCCAGCATTTT.

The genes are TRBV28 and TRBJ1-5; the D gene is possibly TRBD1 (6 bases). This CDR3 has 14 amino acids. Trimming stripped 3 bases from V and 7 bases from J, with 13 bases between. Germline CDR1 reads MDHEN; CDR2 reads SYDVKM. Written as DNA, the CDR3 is TGTGCCAGCAGTTTGGGACATCTCCAACAGCCCCAGCATTTT. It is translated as CASSLGHLQQPQHF.

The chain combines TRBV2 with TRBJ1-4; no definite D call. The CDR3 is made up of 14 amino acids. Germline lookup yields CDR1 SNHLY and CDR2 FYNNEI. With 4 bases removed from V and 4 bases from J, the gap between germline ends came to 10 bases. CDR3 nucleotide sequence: TGTGCCAGCAGTGTTTCACAGCTTAATGAAAAACTGTTTTTT. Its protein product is CASSVSQLNEKLFF.

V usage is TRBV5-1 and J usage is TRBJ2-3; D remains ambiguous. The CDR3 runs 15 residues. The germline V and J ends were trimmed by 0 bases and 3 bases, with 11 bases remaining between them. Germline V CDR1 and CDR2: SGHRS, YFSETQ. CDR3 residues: CASSLGPTETDTQYF. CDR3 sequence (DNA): TGCGCCAGCAGCTTGGGGCCAACAGAGACAGATACGCAGTATTTT.

The CDR3 region has the DNA TGCGCCAGCCAAGGGGCTCGCAATGGCTACACCTTC. It encodes CASQGARNGYTF. The J gene is TRBJ1-2, the V gene TRBV5-1; D might be TRBD1 (5 bases). The length of the CDR3 is 12 residues. Trimming removed 7 bases from V and 6 bases from J, with 13 bases in between. Germline loops: CDR1 SGHRS, CDR2 YFSETQ.

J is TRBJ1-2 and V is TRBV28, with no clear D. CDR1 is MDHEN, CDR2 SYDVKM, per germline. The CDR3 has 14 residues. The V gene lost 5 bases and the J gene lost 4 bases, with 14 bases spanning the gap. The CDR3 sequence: CASSEVRVAYGYTF. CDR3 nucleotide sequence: TGTGCCAGCAGTGAGGTGAGGGTTGCCTATGGCTACACCTTC.

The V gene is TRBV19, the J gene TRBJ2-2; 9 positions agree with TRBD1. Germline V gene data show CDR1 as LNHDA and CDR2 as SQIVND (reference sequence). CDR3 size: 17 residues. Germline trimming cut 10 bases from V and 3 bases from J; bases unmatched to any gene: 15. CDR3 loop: CATNPQGARGYTGELFF. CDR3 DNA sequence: TGTGCCACGAACCCACAGGGGGCAAGGGGGTACACCGGGGAGCTGTTTTTT.

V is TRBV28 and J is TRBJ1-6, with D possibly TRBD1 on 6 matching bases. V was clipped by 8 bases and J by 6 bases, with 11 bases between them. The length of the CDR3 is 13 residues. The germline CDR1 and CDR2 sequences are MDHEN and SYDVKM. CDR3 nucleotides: TGTGCCAGCTGGGGACACTTTAATTCACCCCTCCACTTT. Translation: CASWGHFNSPLHF.

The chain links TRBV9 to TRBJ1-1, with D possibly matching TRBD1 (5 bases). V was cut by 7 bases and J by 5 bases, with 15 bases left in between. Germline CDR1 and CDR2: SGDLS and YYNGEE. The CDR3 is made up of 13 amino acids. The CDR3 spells CASGRRDSTEAFF. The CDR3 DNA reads TGTGCCAGCGGACGCAGGGATTCTACTGAAGCTTTCTTT. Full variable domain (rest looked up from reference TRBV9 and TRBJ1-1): DSGVTQTPKHLITATGQRVTLRCSPRSGDLSVYWYQQSLDQGLQFLIQYYNGEERAKGNILERFSAQQFPDLHSELNLSSLELGDSALYFCASGRRDSTEAFFGQGTRLTVV.

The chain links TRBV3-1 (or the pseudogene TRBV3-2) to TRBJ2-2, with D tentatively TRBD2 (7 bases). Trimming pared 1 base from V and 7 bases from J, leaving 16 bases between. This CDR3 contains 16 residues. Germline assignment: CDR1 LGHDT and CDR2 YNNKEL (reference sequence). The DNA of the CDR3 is TGTGCCAGCAGCCAAGGTTGGGGGGGCGGCGGCGGGGAGCTGTTTTTT. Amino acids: CASSQGWGGGGGELFF.

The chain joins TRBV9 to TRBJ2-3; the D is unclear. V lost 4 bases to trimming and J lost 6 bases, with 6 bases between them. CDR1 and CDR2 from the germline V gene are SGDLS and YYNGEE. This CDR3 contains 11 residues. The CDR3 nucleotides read TGTGCCAGCAGCCAAGCGGATACGCAGTATTTT. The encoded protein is CASSQADTQYF.

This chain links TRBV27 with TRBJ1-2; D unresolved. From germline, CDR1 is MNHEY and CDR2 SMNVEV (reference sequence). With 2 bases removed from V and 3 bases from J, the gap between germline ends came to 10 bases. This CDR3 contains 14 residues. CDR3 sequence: CASSLRGGDYGYTF. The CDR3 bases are TGTGCCAGCAGTTTACGCGGCGGCGACTATGGCTACACCTTC.

This CDR3 is CASSINSRSNQPQHF. The CDR3 DNA follows: TGTGCCAGTAGTATAAATAGCCGGAGCAATCAGCCCCAGCATTTT. The rearrangement links TRBV19 to TRBJ1-5; D not certain. V was cut by 2 bases and J by 1 base, with 9 bases left in between. The length of the CDR3 is 15 residues. In germline, CDR1 is LNHDA, CDR2 SQIVND (reference sequence). Full variable domain (outside the CDR3, taken from reference TRBV19 and TRBJ1-5): DGGITQSPKYLFRKEGQNVTLSCEQNLNHDAMYWYRQDPGQGLRLIYYSQIVNDFQKGDIAEGYSVSREKKESFPLTVTSAQKNPTAFYLCASSINSRSNQPQHFGDGTRLSIL.

This CDR3 reads CASSPVGTGFAYGYTF. The DNA of the CDR3 is TGTGCCAGCAGTCCCGTAGGGACAGGGTTTGCCTATGGCTACACCTTC. The chain uses TRBV27 and TRBJ1-2, with 9 nucleotides matching TRBD1. The CDR3 has 16 residues. The V segment lost 5 bases and the J segment 4 bases; nucleotides outside the gene matches: 11. Germline V CDR1 and CDR2: MNHEY, SMNVEV (reference sequence).

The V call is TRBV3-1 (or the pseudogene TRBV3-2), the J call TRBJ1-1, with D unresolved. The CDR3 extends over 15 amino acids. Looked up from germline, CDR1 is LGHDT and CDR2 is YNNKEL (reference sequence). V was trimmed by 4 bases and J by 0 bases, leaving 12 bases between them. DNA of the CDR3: TGTGCCAGCAGCCCGCGGAGGACTCTGAACACTGAAGCTTTCTTT. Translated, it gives CASSPRRTLNTEAFF.

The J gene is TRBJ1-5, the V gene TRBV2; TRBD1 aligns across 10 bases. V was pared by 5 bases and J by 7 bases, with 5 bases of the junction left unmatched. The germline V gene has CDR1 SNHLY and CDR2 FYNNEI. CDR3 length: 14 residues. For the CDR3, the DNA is TGTGCCAGCAGTCTCTGGACAGGGGGACAGCCCCAGCATTTT. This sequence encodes CASSLWTGGQPQHF. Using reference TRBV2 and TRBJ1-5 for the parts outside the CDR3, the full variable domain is EPEVTQTPSHQVTQMGQEVILRCVPISNHLYFYWYRQILGQKVEFLVSFYNNEISEKSEIFDDQFSVERPDGSNFTLKIRSTKLEDSAMYFCASSLWTGGQPQHFGDGTRLSIL.

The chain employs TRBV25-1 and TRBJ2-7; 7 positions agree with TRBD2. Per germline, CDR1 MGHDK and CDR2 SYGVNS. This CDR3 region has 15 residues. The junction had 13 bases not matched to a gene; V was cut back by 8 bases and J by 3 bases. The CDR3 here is CASPDPTGTNYEQYV. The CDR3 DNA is TGTGCCAGCCCTGACCCTACCGGGACTAACTACGAGCAGTACGTC.

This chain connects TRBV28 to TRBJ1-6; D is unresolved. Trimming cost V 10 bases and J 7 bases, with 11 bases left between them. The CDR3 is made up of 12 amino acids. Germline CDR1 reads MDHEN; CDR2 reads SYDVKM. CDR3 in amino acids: CATTVVNSPLHF. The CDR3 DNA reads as TGTGCCACAACAGTAGTCAATTCACCCCTCCACTTT.

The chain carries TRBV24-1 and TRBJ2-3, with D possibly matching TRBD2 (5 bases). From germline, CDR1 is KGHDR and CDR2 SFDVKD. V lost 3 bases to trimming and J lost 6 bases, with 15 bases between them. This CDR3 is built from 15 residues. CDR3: CATSDRTGSFDTQYF. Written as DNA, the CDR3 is TGTGCCACCAGTGATCGGACGGGGTCGTTCGATACGCAGTATTTT.

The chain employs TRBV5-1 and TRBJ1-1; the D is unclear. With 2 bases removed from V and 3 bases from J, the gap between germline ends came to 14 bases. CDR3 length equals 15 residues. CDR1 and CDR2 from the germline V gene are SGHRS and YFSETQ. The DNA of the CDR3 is TGCGCCAGCAGCTTTAATGCCGTGGAGGACACTGAAGCTTTCTTT. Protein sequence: CASSFNAVEDTEAFF.

CDR3 protein: CASSQDFSGKAAFF. The DNA for the CDR3 is TGTGCCAGCAGCCAAGATTTTTCCGGGAAAGCGGCTTTCTTT. The chain links TRBV3-1 (or the pseudogene TRBV3-2) to TRBJ1-1; D gene ambiguous. The V end lost 0 bases, the J end lost 11 bases, and 16 bases lay between the germline ends. Germline values: CDR1 LGHDT, CDR2 YNNKEL (reference sequence). This CDR3 spans 14 amino acids.

This CDR3 is CASSQGRSRDGYTF. The DNA for the CDR3 is TGTGCCAGCAGCCAAGGTCGTAGTCGGGATGGCTACACCTTC. The chain employs TRBV3-1 (or the pseudogene TRBV3-2) and TRBJ1-2; D remains unclear. Trimming cost V 1 base and J 6 bases, with 12 bases left between them. Germline V CDR1 and CDR2: LGHDT, YNNKEL (reference sequence). This CDR3 is built from 14 residues.

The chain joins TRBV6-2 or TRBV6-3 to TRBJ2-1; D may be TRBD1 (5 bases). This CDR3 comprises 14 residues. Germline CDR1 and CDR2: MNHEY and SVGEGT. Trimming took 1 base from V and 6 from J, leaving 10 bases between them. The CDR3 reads CASSYFSRGNEQFF. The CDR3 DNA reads TGTGCCAGCAGTTACTTCTCTAGGGGCAATGAGCAGTTCTTC.

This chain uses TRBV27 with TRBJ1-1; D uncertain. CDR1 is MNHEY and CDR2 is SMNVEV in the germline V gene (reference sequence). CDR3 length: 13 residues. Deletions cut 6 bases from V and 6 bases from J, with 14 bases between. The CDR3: CASSSLHYSEAFF. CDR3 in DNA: TGTGCCAGCAGCTCACTCCATTACTCTGAAGCTTTCTTT.

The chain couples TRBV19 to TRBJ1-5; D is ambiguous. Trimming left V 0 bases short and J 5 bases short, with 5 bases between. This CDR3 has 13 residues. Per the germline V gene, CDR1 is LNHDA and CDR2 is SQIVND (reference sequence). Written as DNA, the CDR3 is TGTGCCAGTAGTATAGATCGAGATCAGCCCCAGCATTTT. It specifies CASSIDRDQPQHF. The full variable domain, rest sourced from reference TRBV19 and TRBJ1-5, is DGGITQSPKYLFRKEGQNVTLSCEQNLNHDAMYWYRQDPGQGLRLIYYSQIVNDFQKGDIAEGYSVSREKKESFPLTVTSAQKNPTAFYLCASSIDRDQPQHFGDGTRLSIL.

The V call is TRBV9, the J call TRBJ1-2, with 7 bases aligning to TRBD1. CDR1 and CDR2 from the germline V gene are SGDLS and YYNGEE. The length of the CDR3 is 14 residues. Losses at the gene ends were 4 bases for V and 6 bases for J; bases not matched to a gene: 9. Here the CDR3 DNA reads TGTGCCAGCAGCCCTCGACAGGGTACGGATGGCTACACCTTC. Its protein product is CASSPRQGTDGYTF.

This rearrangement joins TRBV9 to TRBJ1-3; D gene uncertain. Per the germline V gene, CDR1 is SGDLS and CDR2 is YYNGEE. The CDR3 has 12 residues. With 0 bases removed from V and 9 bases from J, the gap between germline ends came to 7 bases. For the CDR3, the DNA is TGTGCCAGCAGCGTAGCCGGCGGCACCATATATTTT. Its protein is CASSVAGGTIYF.